The sequence of this T cell receptor beta chain was determined in a study of blood T cell repertoires in COVID-19. This clone was picked up many times. J was trimmed by 3 bases and V by 3 bases; bases with no gene match: 3. The CDR3 has 14 residues. Germline CDR1 SGHRS, CDR2 YFSETQ. Assay used: immunoSEQ multiplex PCR; TCRdb lists only in-frame clones, some missing. The sample holds about 290,000 clones, roughly 91% seen once. The source material was peripheral blood. This chain links TRBV5-1 with TRBJ1-2; 9 bases align to TRBD1. The clonotype was recovered from a woman aged 25 to 39 with COVID-19, enrolled during active disease. The CDR3 nucleotides are TGCGCCAGCAGCTCCACAGGGGGCTACTATGGCTACACCTTC. It translates to CASSSTGGYYGYTF.